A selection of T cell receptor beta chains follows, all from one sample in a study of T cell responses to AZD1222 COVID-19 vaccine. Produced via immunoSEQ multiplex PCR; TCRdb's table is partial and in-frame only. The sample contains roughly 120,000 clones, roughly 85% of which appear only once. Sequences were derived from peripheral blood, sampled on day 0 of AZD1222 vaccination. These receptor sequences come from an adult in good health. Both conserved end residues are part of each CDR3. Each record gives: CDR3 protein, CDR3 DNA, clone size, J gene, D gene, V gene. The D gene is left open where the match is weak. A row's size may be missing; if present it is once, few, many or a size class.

CDR3 protein: CASSRGTNEKLFF; CDR3 DNA: TGTGCCAGCAGCCGCGGAACTAATGAAAAACTGTTTTTT; clone size: -; J gene: TRBJ1-4; D gene: -; V gene: TRBV7-8
CDR3 protein: CSVEQGSYEQYF; CDR3 DNA: TGCAGCGTTGAACAGGGGTCCTACGAGCAGTACTTC; clone size: -; J gene: TRBJ2-7; D gene: -; V gene: TRBV29-1
CDR3 protein: CASSEGTSRNEQFF; CDR3 DNA: TGTGCCAGCAGTGAAGGGACTAGTAGAAATGAGCAGTTCTTC; clone size: -; J gene: TRBJ2-1; D gene: TRBD2; V gene: TRBV6-4
CDR3 protein: CATSGGPYGYTF; CDR3 DNA: TGTGCCACCAGTGGAGGGCCCTATGGCTACACCTTC; clone size: -; J gene: TRBJ1-2; D gene: -; V gene: TRBV24-1
CDR3 protein: CASSSLAGGQQYF; CDR3 DNA: TGTGCCAGCAGCTCTCTAGCGGGCGGCCAGCAGTACTTC; clone size: -; J gene: TRBJ2-7; D gene: TRBD2; V gene: TRBV7-3
CDR3 protein: CASSPDRANTEAFF; CDR3 DNA: TGCGCCAGCAGCCCCGACAGGGCGAACACTGAAGCTTTCTTT; clone size: -; J gene: TRBJ1-1; D gene: TRBD1; V gene: TRBV5-1
CDR3 protein: CASSLDGFRAEAFF; CDR3 DNA: TGTGCCAGCAGCTTAGACGGATTCCGCGCTGAAGCTTTCTTT; clone size: -; J gene: TRBJ1-1; D gene: -; V gene: TRBV7-9
CDR3 protein: CASSPGQGTSSYEQYF; CDR3 DNA: TGTGCCAGCTCACCAGGGCAGGGGACCTCATCCTACGAGCAGTACTTC; clone size: -; J gene: TRBJ2-7; D gene: -; V gene: TRBV18
CDR3 protein: CASSQRTSGYYNEQFF; CDR3 DNA: TGCGCCAGCAGCCAACGGACTAGCGGATACTACAATGAGCAGTTCTTC; clone size: -; J gene: TRBJ2-1; D gene: TRBD2; V gene: TRBV4-3
CDR3 protein: CASSQVLTEAFF; CDR3 DNA: TGTGCCAGCAGCCAAGTTCTCACTGAAGCTTTCTTT; clone size: -; J gene: TRBJ1-1; D gene: -; V gene: TRBV3-1/TRBV3-2
CDR3 protein: CASSLSGGFSNQPQHF; CDR3 DNA: TGTGCCAGCAGCTTATCGGGTGGGTTTTCAAATCAGCCCCAGCATTTT; clone size: -; J gene: TRBJ1-5; D gene: -; V gene: TRBV7-8
CDR3 protein: CASSFRVGANYGYTF; CDR3 DNA: TGCGCCAGCAGCTTTAGGGTCGGAGCTAACTATGGCTACACCTTC; clone size: -; J gene: TRBJ1-2; D gene: -; V gene: TRBV5-1
CDR3 protein: CASSPGTGAYEQYF; CDR3 DNA: TGTGCCAGCAGCCCCGGGACGGGGGCCTACGAGCAGTACTTC; clone size: once; J gene: TRBJ2-7; D gene: -; V gene: TRBV2
CDR3 protein: CASSYRDDTQYF; CDR3 DNA: TGTGCCAGCAGTTACAGGGATGATACGCAGTATTTT; clone size: -; J gene: TRBJ2-3; D gene: -; V gene: TRBV6-5
CDR3 protein: CATAGGGSFGYTF; CDR3 DNA: TGTGCCACAGCAGGAGGGGGCTCTTTTGGCTACACCTTC; clone size: few; J gene: TRBJ1-2; D gene: TRBD1; V gene: TRBV27